The 21 T cell receptor beta chains in this list originate from one sample, sequenced in a study of blood T cell repertoires in COVID-19 (dated by TCRdb to 2020 to 2022). The library was produced with the immunoSEQ multiplex PCR assay. TCRdb re-hosts the immuneACCESS table, in-frame sequences only. Its copies lack some clones; in the studies checked, an unresolved V gene accounts for under half of them, and the cause for the rest is not known. Within this sample are 320,000 or so clones, with around 90% of them counted one time only. Over 4.5% of the sample comes from the top ten. Sequencing was done on a sample of PBMCs or T cells enriched from blood (not recorded which). These TCRs come from a man between 25 and 39 years old who had recovered from COVID-19.

The chain employs TRBV21-1 and TRBJ2-4; TRBD2 reflects the table's D call only, with no check against the DNA. TRBV21-1 is a documented pseudogene. CDR3 length: 17 residues. CDR3: CASSSSEGEGAKNIQYF. For the CDR3, the DNA is TGTGCCAGCAGCTCTTCTGAGGGCGAGGGTGCCAAAAACATTCAGTACTTC.

The J gene is TRBJ2-5, the V gene TRBV25-1, with 8 bases matching TRBD1. The V and J ends lost 3 bases and 7 bases, in that order; junction bases with no gene match: 13. This CDR3 contains 16 residues. Germline V lookup: CDR1 MGHDK, CDR2 SYGVNS. The CDR3 nucleotides read TGTGCCAGCAGTGACCAGCGACAGGGGCTAGGAGGGACCCAGTACTTC. Its protein product is CASSDQRQGLGGTQYF. The full variable domain, with the rest looked up from reference TRBV25-1 and TRBJ2-5, is EADIYQTPRYLVIGTGKKITLECSQTMGHDKMYWYQQDPGMELHLIHYSYGVNSTEKGDLSSESTVSRIRTEHFPLTLESARPSHTSQYLCASSDQRQGLGGTQYFGPGTRLLVL.

The sample holds one count of this clone. The V and J genes are TRBV12-3 or TRBV12-4 and TRBJ2-7; 8 bases are a match to TRBD1. Trimming at V came to 5 bases and at J to 5 bases, leaving 5 bases not matched to a gene. The CDR3 loop spans 13 amino acids. For the CDR3, the DNA is TGTGCCAGCAGTCGGACAGGGCTAGACGAGCAGTACTTC. It translates to CASSRTGLDEQYF.

The J gene is TRBJ2-4, the V gene TRBV11-2, with 9 bases lining up with TRBD1. Germline assignment: CDR1 SGHAT and CDR2 FQNNGV. The CDR3 has 17 residues. The V and J ends lost 5 bases and 2 bases, in that order; junction bases with no gene match: 10. CDR3 coding DNA: TGTGCCAGCAGCCCGACCGGGACAGGGTTATCCAAAAACATTCAGTACTTC. The encoded protein is CASSPTGTGLSKNIQYF.

The V gene is TRBV15, the J gene TRBJ2-7, with 8 positions matching TRBD2. V lost 0 bases to trimming and J lost 6 bases; unmatched junction nucleotides: 7. The CDR3 contains 15 residues. CDR1 is LNHNV, CDR2 YYDKDF, per germline (reference sequence). CDR3 loop: CATSRETSAYSEQYF. Written as DNA, the CDR3 is TGTGCCACCAGCAGAGAGACTAGCGCGTACTCCGAGCAGTACTTC.

This clone has just a few counts. The rearrangement uses TRBV30 and TRBJ1-6, with D perhaps matching TRBD1 (5 bases). With 1 base removed from V and 10 bases from J, the gap between germline ends came to 11 bases. This CDR3 is 13 amino acids long. Germline V gene lookup returns CDR1 GTSNPN and CDR2 SVGIG (reference sequence). Written as DNA, the CDR3 is TGTGCCTGGAGTGGTAGGGGTCGGTCACCCCTCCACTTT. This translates into CAWSGRGRSPLHF.

The chain is built from TRBV2 and TRBJ1-2; D remains ambiguous. Trimming took 5 bases from V and 6 from J, leaving 16 bases between them. CDR1 and CDR2 (germline): SNHLY, FYNNEI. The CDR3 is 14 residues long. CDR3 sequence: CASSSEMRGHGYTF. The DNA for the CDR3 is TGTGCCAGCAGTTCGGAAATGCGGGGTCATGGCTACACCTTC.

The rearrangement joins TRBV9 to TRBJ2-1; TRBD2 agrees at 9 bases. Germline CDR1 reads SGDLS; CDR2 reads YYNGEE. V lost 3 bases to trimming and J lost 6 bases; unmatched junction nucleotides: 7. The CDR3 loop spans 15 amino acids. CDR3 sequence reads: CASSGRGGAINEQFF. In DNA form, the CDR3 reads TGTGCCAGCAGCGGACGCGGGGGGGCCATCAATGAGCAGTTCTTC.

J is TRBJ1-2 and V is TRBV7-8; D unclear. The V and J ends lost 4 bases and 4 bases respectively, with 7 bases between them. The CDR3 loop spans 12 amino acids. CDR1 is SGHVS and CDR2 is FQNEAQ in the germline V gene. The DNA for the CDR3 is TGTGCCAGCAGCTCCGTCGGCTATGGCTACACCTTC. This translates into CASSSVGYGYTF.

This sequence joins TRBV7-7 and TRBJ2-1; TRBD1 matches at 7 bases. The CDR3 length is 15 residues. CDR1 and CDR2 from the germline V gene are SSHAT and FNYEAQ (reference sequence). J gave up 9 bases and V 1 base, and 9 bases lay outside the gene matches. CDR3 in amino acids: CASSLEGSTGAEQFF. In DNA, the CDR3 is TGTGCCAGCAGCTTAGAAGGGTCTACAGGGGCTGAGCAGTTCTTC. The full variable domain, rest sourced from reference TRBV7-7 and TRBJ2-1, is GAGVSQSPRYKVTKRGQDVTLRCDPISSHATLYWYQQALGQGPEFLTYFNYEAQPDKSGLPSDRFSAERPEGSISTLTIQRTEQRDSAMYRCASSLEGSTGAEQFFGPGTRLTVL.

The chain recombines TRBV7-3 with TRBJ2-7; 7 positions match TRBD1. Germline CDR1 SGHTA, CDR2 FQGTGA. V shed 5 bases, J shed 2 bases, and the junction held 6 bases outside the gene matches. The CDR3 sequence is 14 residues long. The CDR3 DNA is TGTGCCAGCAGCCCGCGGACAGGAGCCTACGAGCAGTACTTC. Translated, it gives CASSPRTGAYEQYF.

In this sample, this clone turned up a few times. The V and J genes are TRBV4-2 and TRBJ2-2, with 7 bases that match TRBD2. Unmatched junction bases numbered 23, after V lost 0 bases and J lost 4 bases. CDR3 length equals 22 residues. Germline loops: CDR1 LGHNA, CDR2 YNFKEQ. The CDR3 DNA sequence: TGTGCCAGCAGCCAAGATCGGTCGGCGGCTAGCGGCTCTGCTCTTGGCACCGGGGAGCTGTTTTTT. Translating it yields CASSQDRSAASGSALGTGELFF.

V and J are TRBV10-2 and TRBJ1-2; a possible D gene is TRBD1 (5 bases). The CDR3 is made up of 12 amino acids. V was cut by 7 bases and J by 3 bases, with 9 bases left in between. Germline V CDR1 and CDR2: WSHSY, SAAADI. Here the CDR3 reads CASIGGDYGYTF. In DNA form, the CDR3 reads TGCGCCAGCATCGGGGGGGACTATGGCTACACCTTC.

The chain is built from TRBV28 and TRBJ1-2; TRBD1 might be the D (6 bases). V lost 2 bases and J 4 bases, leaving 17 bases between the germline ends. CDR1 is MDHEN, CDR2 SYDVKM, per germline. CDR3 length: 16 residues. The CDR3: CASSLPNREGSYGYTF. CDR3 nucleotides: TGTGCCAGCAGTTTACCGAACAGGGAGGGATCCTATGGCTACACCTTC.

The chain is built from TRBV7-9 and TRBJ1-6; 9 positions agree with TRBD1. The CDR3 runs to 15 residues. The V segment lost 4 bases and the J segment 7 bases; nucleotides outside the gene matches: 5. CDR1 is SEHNR, CDR2 FQNEAQ, per germline (reference sequence). In DNA, the CDR3 is TGTGCCAGCAGCTCGGGACAGGGAGGAAATTCACCCCTCCACTTT. Its protein is CASSSGQGGNSPLHF.

The V call is TRBV5-6, the J call TRBJ1-3, with a tentative D call TRBD1 (5 bases). Per the germline V gene, CDR1 is SGHDT and CDR2 is YYEEEE. The ends were cut back, 1 base at V and 4 bases at J, with 6 bases in the middle. This CDR3 is built from 13 residues. The CDR3: CASSLRGGNTIYF. The DNA of the CDR3 is TGTGCCAGCAGCTTGCGGGGGGGAAACACCATATATTTT.

This chain joins TRBV3-1 (or the pseudogene TRBV3-2) and TRBJ1-1; D uncertain. The CDR3 consists of 16 residues. V gave up 0 bases and J gave up 0 bases, with 11 bases separating them. Per the germline V gene, CDR1 is LGHDT and CDR2 is YNNKEL (reference sequence). The DNA of the CDR3 is TGTGCCAGCAGCCAAGATCTCCAGGCGATGAACACTGAAGCTTTCTTT. Translation gives CASSQDLQAMNTEAFF.

The chain has TRBV9 and TRBJ2-7; TRBD1 agrees at 7 bases. The length of the CDR3 is 14 residues. V was clipped by 3 bases and J by 6 bases; unmatched bases: 9. Germline V CDR1 and CDR2: SGDLS, YYNGEE. The CDR3 sequence is CASSDAGGEGEQYF. The CDR3 coding sequence is TGTGCCAGCAGCGATGCAGGGGGAGAGGGCGAGCAGTACTTC.

The rearrangement uses TRBV7-8 and TRBJ2-2; TRBD1 might be the D (5 bases). Germline lookup yields CDR1 SGHVS and CDR2 FQNEAQ. The CDR3 runs 15 residues. Trimming removed 3 bases from V and 1 base from J, with 9 bases in between. As DNA, the CDR3 is TGTGCCAGCAGCTTGCAGGGCAGGAACACCGGGGAGCTGTTTTTT. Translated, it gives CASSLQGRNTGELFF.

The V call is TRBV6-5, the J call TRBJ1-3, with a possible D match to TRBD1 (5 bases). The V end was cut by 5 bases, the J end by 0 bases, with 8 bases between. Per germline, CDR1 MNHEY and CDR2 SVGAGI. CDR3 length equals 14 residues. CDR3 sequence: CASSMDTSGNTIYF. CDR3 nucleotide sequence: TGTGCCAGCAGTATGGACACCTCTGGAAACACCATATATTTT.

The CDR3 sequence is CASSLEETQYF. The CDR3 nucleotides read TGTGCCAGCAGCCTCGAGGAGACCCAGTACTTC. The chain has TRBV2 and TRBJ2-5; D is uncertain. Between the trimmed V and J ends, which lost 6 bases and 5 bases, there was a span of 7 bases. CDR3 length equals 11 residues. Looked up from germline, CDR1 is SNHLY and CDR2 is FYNNEI.